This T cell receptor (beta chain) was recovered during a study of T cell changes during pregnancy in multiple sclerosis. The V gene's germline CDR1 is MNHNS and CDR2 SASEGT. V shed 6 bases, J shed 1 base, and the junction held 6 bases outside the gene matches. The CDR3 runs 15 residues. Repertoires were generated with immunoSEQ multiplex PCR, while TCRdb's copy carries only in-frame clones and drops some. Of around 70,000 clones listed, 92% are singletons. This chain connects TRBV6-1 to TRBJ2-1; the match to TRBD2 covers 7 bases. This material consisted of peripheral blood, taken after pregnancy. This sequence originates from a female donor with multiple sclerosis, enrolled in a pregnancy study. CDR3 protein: CASSANSGSYNEQFF. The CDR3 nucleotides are TGTGCCAGCAGCGCAAATAGCGGGTCCTACAATGAGCAGTTCTTC.